What follows are 15 T cell receptor beta chains derived from one specimen sequenced in a study of CD8+ T cells in alopecia areata. Following RNA extraction, reverse transcription yielded cDNA that acted as the sequencing template. Clones were read by immunoSEQ multiplex PCR, and TCRdb kept only the in-frame ones, dropping some. The sample carries 120,000 or so clones, about 60% recorded once. The specimen sequenced was CD4+ T cells sorted from blood. These receptor sequences come from a human donor in good health.

The chain couples TRBV27 to TRBJ2-5; D is uncertain. Germline CDR1 is MNHEY and CDR2 is SMNVEV (reference sequence). The CDR3 runs to 11 residues. V gave up 2 bases and J gave up 5 bases, with 3 bases separating them. The CDR3 spells CASSLIETQYF. CDR3 in DNA: TGTGCCAGCAGTTTAATCGAGACCCAGTACTTC.

The rearrangement uses TRBV5-1 and TRBJ2-5; D is unclear. Germline assignment: CDR1 SGHRS and CDR2 YFSETQ. This CDR3 is 11 amino acids long. The ends were cut back, 4 bases at V and 3 bases at J, with 4 bases in the middle. This chain's CDR3 is CASSNKETQYF. The CDR3, as DNA: TGCGCCAGCAGCAACAAAGAGACCCAGTACTTC.

The chain links TRBV7-9 to TRBJ1-1, with 9 nucleotides matching TRBD1. V was pared by 5 bases and J by 4 bases, with 5 bases of the junction left unmatched. CDR1 and CDR2 (germline): SEHNR, FQNEAQ (reference sequence). This CDR3 has 14 residues. The CDR3 DNA is TGTGCCAGCAGCCCATCGACAGGGGGCACTGAAGCTTTCTTT. Residues: CASSPSTGGTEAFF.

The chain employs TRBV4-2 and TRBJ2-7; maybe TRBD2 (6 bases). V lost 3 bases and J lost 0, with 15 bases in between. Germline V gene lookup returns CDR1 LGHNA and CDR2 YNFKEQ. The CDR3 extends over 16 amino acids. CDR3 residues: CASSHAGRGDSYEQYF. The CDR3 coding sequence is TGTGCCAGCAGCCACGCGGGACGGGGAGACTCCTACGAGCAGTACTTC.

This clone has only a few counts. The V call is TRBV25-1, the J call TRBJ2-2; either TRBD1 or TRBD2 may fit D (5 bases each). Trimming stripped 4 bases from V and 8 bases from J, with 14 bases between. CDR3 length: 14 amino acids. Germline values: CDR1 MGHDK, CDR2 SYGVNS. Written as DNA, the CDR3 is TGTGCCAGCAGTGGGTCCGGGGCCGTGGGGGAGCTGTTTTTT. Translated, it gives CASSGSGAVGELFF.

This clone came up a few times. The rearrangement links TRBV7-2 to TRBJ2-6; D is perhaps TRBD1 (5 bases). Germline CDR1 is SGHTA and CDR2 is FQGNSA. Trimming left V 3 bases short and J 2 bases short, with 11 bases between. The CDR3 is 16 residues long. The CDR3 loop is CASSLQGTAGANVLTF. In DNA form, the CDR3 reads TGTGCCAGCAGCTTGCAGGGAACAGCTGGGGCCAACGTCCTGACTTTC.

This rearrangement joins TRBV2 to TRBJ2-5; D is unclear. This CDR3 contains 14 residues. The germline CDR1 and CDR2 sequences are SNHLY and FYNNEI. V lost 8 bases, J lost 1 base, and 14 bases lay in between. The CDR3 loop is CASFQEQIQETQYF. The CDR3 coding sequence is TGTGCCAGCTTTCAGGAGCAGATCCAAGAGACCCAGTACTTC.

J is TRBJ1-2 and V is TRBV27; D gene ambiguous. This CDR3 has 15 amino acids. V lost 6 bases and J lost 2, with 16 bases in between. Germline assignment: CDR1 MNHEY and CDR2 SMNVEV (reference sequence). The CDR3 here is CASSFLDRPNYGYTF. DNA for the CDR3: TGTGCCAGCAGCTTTCTCGACCGGCCAAACTATGGCTACACCTTC.

This chain uses TRBV7-3 with TRBJ2-2, with 8 bases lining up with TRBD2. The CDR3 is made up of 14 amino acids. Germline assignment: CDR1 SGHTA and CDR2 FQGTGA. Unmatched junction bases numbered 3, after V lost 5 bases and J lost 4 bases. CDR3 protein: CASSGTSSTGELFF. Here the CDR3 DNA reads TGTGCCAGCAGCGGGACTAGTTCCACCGGGGAGCTGTTTTTT.

This chain connects TRBV18 to TRBJ2-7, with unresolved D. Per germline, CDR1 KGHSH and CDR2 LQKENI. V was shortened by 6 bases and J by 4 bases, with 10 bases between the two germline ends. The CDR3 has 12 residues. Here the CDR3 reads CASSPGPYEQYF. In DNA form, the CDR3 reads TGTGCCAGCTCCCCGGGCCCTTACGAGCAGTACTTC.

This clone occurred once. This CDR3 is also generated by other DNA sequences in the sample. The rearrangement links TRBV7-9 to TRBJ1-6; 8 nucleotides line up with TRBD1. CDR3 length: 15 residues. Germline V CDR1 and CDR2: SEHNR, FQNEAQ (reference sequence). V lost 1 base and J lost 5; bases outside the gene matches: 1. The CDR3 is CASSLGQGNNSPLHF. The DNA of the CDR3 is TGTGCCAGCAGCTTAGGACAGGGGAATAATTCACCCCTCCACTTT.

This clone has more than one count but fewer than ten. This CDR3 reads CASSQQDSYNEQFF. CDR3 nucleotides: TGTGCCAGCAGCCAACAAGACAGCTACAATGAGCAGTTCTTC. The rearrangement links TRBV14 to TRBJ2-1; tentatively, D is TRBD1 (5 bases). Germline CDR1 and CDR2: SGHDN and FVKESK. The CDR3 loop spans 14 amino acids. Deletions cut 2 bases from V and 3 bases from J, with 8 bases between.

The chain joins TRBV29-1 to TRBJ2-5; possibly TRBD2 for D (6 bases). CDR1 and CDR2 (germline): SQVTM, ANQGSEA. The ends were cut back, 4 bases at V and 4 bases at J, with 13 bases in the middle. The CDR3 has 13 residues. The CDR3, as DNA: TGCAGCGTTGGACTCCTGGGAGGAGAGACCCAGTACTTC. Its translation: CSVGLLGGETQYF.

The CDR3 DNA sequence: TGCGCCAGCAGAGCAGAAGAGACCCAGTACTTC. This encodes CASRAEETQYF. This chain joins TRBV5-1 and TRBJ2-5; no reliable D call. Per the germline V gene, CDR1 is SGHRS and CDR2 is YFSETQ. This CDR3 region has 11 residues. Trimming took 5 bases from V and 3 from J, leaving 5 bases between them.

V usage is TRBV30 and J usage is TRBJ1-3; the D is unclear. Germline assignment: CDR1 GTSNPN and CDR2 SVGIG (reference sequence). V lost 2 bases and J 0 bases, leaving 8 bases between the germline ends. This CDR3 spans 14 amino acids. CDR3 protein: CAWSSGSSGNTIYF. CDR3 coding DNA: TGTGCCTGGAGTTCCGGCAGCTCTGGAAACACCATATATTTT.